The next 32 T cell receptor beta chains were all read from a single sample in a study of regulatory T cells in long-lasting Graves disease. Time point: persistent/refractory GD, antithyroid drugs over 5 years with positive TRAb. TCR sequences were obtained from RNA taken from PBMCs. Combining iRepertoire HTBI primers with Arm-PCR of CDR3 regions, the authors built TCR beta libraries. In TCRdb, the multiplex PCR reads were re-called with MiXCR into one record per CDR3 protein. The data hold around 430,000 distinct CDR3 sequences, with approximately 23% observed a single time. The material was peripheral blood mononuclear cells (PBMCs), obtained when the disease was refractory, from a patient treated with antithyroid drugs. These receptors were collected from a female donor with Graves disease.

This clonotype was picked up many times. The chain recombines TRBV19 with TRBJ1-5, with D tentatively TRBD1 (6 bases). This CDR3 spans 15 amino acids. Looked up from germline, CDR1 is LNHDA and CDR2 is SQIVND (reference sequence). The V and J ends lost 9 bases and 8 bases respectively, with 23 bases between them. The DNA for the CDR3 is TGTGCCAGCAACGGACAGCTGAATTTTGGTGAGCCCCAGCATTTT. It is translated as CASNGQLNFGEPQHF.

There are a few counts of this clonotype. V and J are TRBV11-3 and TRBJ2-3; D is unresolved. This CDR3 has 12 residues. Germline V gene sequence: CDR1 SGHNT, CDR2 YENEEA. Trimming took off 3 bases at V and 4 bases at J, with 5 bases between the two ends. The DNA for the CDR3 is TGTGCCAGCAGCTTGACTCCAGATACGCAGTATTTT. It is translated as CASSLTPDTQYF.

J is TRBJ2-7 and V is TRBV14; D gene ambiguous. This CDR3 is 11 amino acids long. In germline, CDR1 is SGHDN, CDR2 FVKESK. V was cut by 3 bases and J by 7 bases, with 7 bases left in between. Here the CDR3 DNA reads TGTGCCAGCAGCCATAACGGGGAGCAGTACTTC. It encodes CASSHNGEQYF.

This clonotype was counted ten times or more. The CDR3, as DNA: TGCAGCGTTGTCTTGCAGGGGGCCTTGAACACTGAAGCTTTCTTT. Translated, it gives CSVVLQGALNTEAFF. V gene TRBV29-1 combines with J gene TRBJ1-1; TRBD1 agrees at 8 bases. The CDR3 is made up of 15 amino acids. Trimming cost V 4 bases and J 0 bases; bases outside gene matches: 7. Germline assignment: CDR1 SQVTM and CDR2 ANQGSEA.

This clonotype was observed many times. The chain couples TRBV11-2 to TRBJ2-1; D may be TRBD1 (5 bases). Trimming pared 1 base from V and 0 bases from J, leaving 7 bases between. CDR1 SGHAT and CDR2 FQNNGV come from the germline V gene. CDR3 size: 15 residues. Here the CDR3 DNA reads TGTGCCAGCAGCTTAGGGCAGGGCTCCTACAATGAGCAGTTCTTC. Protein: CASSLGQGSYNEQFF.

For this clonotype: This may come from a read error, since a much larger clone is one base off. The chain couples TRBV7-2 to TRBJ1-1, with D possibly being TRBD1 (6 bases). Germline CDR1 and CDR2: SGHTA and FQGNSA. The ends were cut back, 5 bases at V and 4 bases at J, with 14 bases in the middle. The CDR3 contains 14 residues. The CDR3 DNA sequence: TGTGCCAGCAGCCTCAGGGGACATGGCACTGAAGCTTTCTTT. Encoded protein: CASSLRGHGTEAFF.

This clonotype was detected many times. The rearrangement joins TRBV19 to TRBJ2-7; 8 bases are shared with TRBD1. CDR3 length equals 14 residues. Trimming took 6 bases from V and 2 from J; bases not matched to a gene: 6. CDR1 is LNHDA, CDR2 SQIVND, per germline (reference sequence). The CDR3 protein is CASSRQGTTYEQYF. The CDR3 DNA is TGTGCCAGTAGCCGACAGGGGACCACCTACGAGCAGTACTTC.

The chain links TRBV30 to TRBJ2-7; 8 nucleotides agree with TRBD1. Trimming at V came to 3 bases and at J to 4 bases, leaving 11 bases not matched to a gene. The CDR3 contains 15 residues. Germline CDR1 GTSNPN, CDR2 SVGIG (reference sequence). The CDR3 spells CAWRRAPGGAYEQYF. DNA for the CDR3: TGTGCCTGGAGACGAGCCCCAGGGGGCGCTTACGAGCAGTACTTC.

In this sample, this clonotype turned up many times. The gene calls are TRBV28 and TRBJ1-2; D remains unclear. This CDR3 is built from 11 residues. Looked up from germline, CDR1 is MDHEN and CDR2 is SYDVKM. V was clipped by 6 bases and J by 12 bases, with 14 bases between them. This CDR3 reads CASSPGGLNTF. Written as DNA, the CDR3 is TGTGCCAGCAGCCCGGGAGGGTTGAACACCTTC.

The genes are TRBV15 and TRBJ2-6; D is unresolved. The CDR3 is 15 residues long. Between the trimmed V and J ends, which lost 0 bases and 3 bases, there was a span of 6 bases. CDR1 is LNHNV and CDR2 is YYDKDF in the germline V gene (reference sequence). DNA of the CDR3: TGTGCCACCAGCAGAGAGGGGTTTGGGGCCAACGTCCTGACTTTC. Amino acids: CATSREGFGANVLTF.

This chain connects TRBV5-1 to TRBJ1-1; D not certain. V was trimmed by 0 bases and J by 11 bases, leaving 14 bases between them. The CDR3 consists of 13 residues. Germline CDR1 is SGHRS and CDR2 is YFSETQ. CDR3 residues: CASSLAEAGAAFF. The CDR3 nucleotides are TGCGCCAGCAGCTTGGCCGAGGCAGGCGCCGCTTTCTTT.

Only a few counts were recorded for this clonotype. CDR3 sequence reads: CSALPSTGQNEKLFF. CDR3 coding DNA: TGCAGTGCTCTACCTTCAACAGGACAAAATGAAAAACTGTTTTTT. The chain links TRBV20-1 to TRBJ1-4, with D maybe TRBD1 (5 bases). Per germline, CDR1 DFQATT and CDR2 SNEGSKA (reference sequence). V was cut by 5 bases and J by 5 bases, with 18 bases left in between. This CDR3 region has 15 residues.

This clonotype was detected a few times. The chain recombines TRBV5-1 with TRBJ2-3; possible D gene TRBD1, 6 bases. Germline CDR1 reads SGHRS; CDR2 reads YFSETQ. V gave up 0 bases and J gave up 0 bases, with 8 bases separating them. There are 15 residues in the CDR3. The CDR3 spells CASSLGTASTDTQYF. For the CDR3, the DNA is TGCGCCAGCAGCTTGGGGACAGCTAGCACAGATACGCAGTATTTT.

This clonotype was detected only a few times. The CDR3 DNA follows: TGTGCCACTTCCCAGGGGGAAACTTTCTCTGGAAACACCATATATTTT. It translates to CATSQGETFSGNTIYF. This rearrangement joins TRBV2 to TRBJ1-3; TRBD1 matches at 7 bases. Germline values: CDR1 SNHLY, CDR2 FYNNEI. The V gene end was trimmed by 10 bases and the J gene end by 0 bases; junction bases not matched to a gene: 12. CDR3 length: 16 amino acids. The full variable domain, its missing parts supplied by reference TRBV2 and TRBJ1-3, is EPEVTQTPSHQVTQMGQEVILRCVPISNHLYFYWYRQILGQKVEFLVSFYNNEISEKSEIFDDQFSVERPDGSNFTLKIRSTKLEDSAMYFCATSQGETFSGNTIYFGEGSWLTVV.

The rearrangement links TRBV5-6 to TRBJ2-7, with 9 bases that match TRBD2. V gave up 7 bases and J gave up 3 bases; unmatched junction bases: 11. Germline V gives CDR1 SGHDT, CDR2 YYEEEE. The CDR3 is 15 residues long. In DNA, the CDR3 is TGTGCCAGCCGATTACGACTAGCGGACTTCTACGAGCAGTACTTC. Protein product: CASRLRLADFYEQYF.

This chain connects TRBV27 to TRBJ2-7; a possible D gene is TRBD1 (5 bases). This CDR3 region has 12 residues. The V end lost 8 bases, the J end lost 1 base, and 9 bases lay between the germline ends. Germline V CDR1 and CDR2: MNHEY, SMNVEV (reference sequence). The CDR3 DNA follows: TGTGCCAGCGGGGCAGGGTCCTACGAGCAGTACTTC. This codes for CASGAGSYEQYF.

The table lists this clonotype with a few counts. V usage is TRBV5-1 and J usage is TRBJ1-1; D uncertain. V was clipped by 0 bases and J by 1 base, with 7 bases between them. Germline V CDR1 and CDR2: SGHRS, YFSETQ. The CDR3 covers 14 residues. CDR3 nucleotide sequence: TGCGCCAGCAGCTTGGAGAGGGAGAACACTGAAGCTTTCTTT. This codes for CASSLERENTEAFF.

This clonotype was recorded many times. The V gene is TRBV20-1, the J gene TRBJ1-5; D uncertain. V dropped 6 bases and J dropped 2 bases, with 17 bases sitting between them. This CDR3 is built from 15 residues. Germline assignment: CDR1 DFQATT and CDR2 SNEGSKA (reference sequence). The CDR3 region has the DNA TGCAGTGCGCCCACTATGGGCGGTGGCAATCAGCCCCAGCATTTT. Its translation is CSAPTMGGGNQPQHF.

This clonotype was found many times. The CDR3 is CASSEWRVDTEAFF. The CDR3 DNA reads as TGTGCCAGCAGCGAGTGGAGGGTAGACACTGAAGCTTTCTTT. The chain joins TRBV28 to TRBJ1-1, with D hard to call. V lost 6 bases and J 3 bases, leaving 14 bases between the germline ends. This CDR3 is 14 amino acids long. Germline loops: CDR1 MDHEN, CDR2 SYDVKM.

The V gene is TRBV2, the J gene TRBJ1-5; D perhaps matches TRBD1 (6 bases). Germline V lookup: CDR1 SNHLY, CDR2 FYNNEI. CDR3 length: 14 residues. V was shortened by 7 bases and J by 2 bases, with 12 bases between the two germline ends. This CDR3 is CASTYGGGNQPQHF. The CDR3 coding sequence is TGTGCCAGCACCTACGGGGGCGGCAATCAGCCCCAGCATTTT.

In its sample, this clonotype was seen a few times. The chain employs TRBV7-2 and TRBJ2-3, with a weak D call TRBD2 (5 bases). This CDR3 is built from 17 residues. Looked up from germline, CDR1 is SGHTA and CDR2 is FQGNSA. V lost 1 base, J lost 1 base, and 15 bases lay in between. The CDR3 DNA sequence: TGTGCCAGCAGCTTAGGACGGGATCAATCCCGCACAGATACGCAGTATTTT. This translates into CASSLGRDQSRTDTQYF.

This chain connects TRBV28 to TRBJ2-2, with 7 nucleotides matching TRBD2. J was trimmed by 6 bases and V by 6 bases; bases with no gene match: 7. The CDR3 length is 14 residues. Germline CDR1 reads MDHEN; CDR2 reads SYDVKM. CDR3 nucleotides: TGTGCCAGCAGAAACGGACTAGTCCCCGGGGAGCTGTTTTTT. It yields the protein CASRNGLVPGELFF.

This clonotype was seen at least ten times. The chain has TRBV12-3 or TRBV12-4 and TRBJ2-2; 7 bases line up with TRBD2. The CDR3 sequence is 15 residues long. V lost 5 bases to trimming and J lost 0 bases; unmatched junction nucleotides: 3. CDR3 in DNA: TGTGCCAGCAGTCGACGGGGGGCGAACACCGGGGAGCTGTTTTTT. It specifies CASSRRGANTGELFF.

This chain links TRBV5-1 with TRBJ2-7; perhaps TRBD2 as D (6 bases). This CDR3 spans 14 amino acids. The V end lost 3 bases, the J end lost 3 bases, and 13 bases lay between the germline ends. Germline V gives CDR1 SGHRS, CDR2 YFSETQ. CDR3 loop: CASSSLGSGYEQYF. In nucleotides, the CDR3 is TGCGCCAGCAGCTCGCTCGGTAGCGGCTACGAGCAGTACTTC.

This clonotype was seen at least ten times. The chain joins TRBV25-1 to TRBJ2-2; 7 nucleotides match TRBD2. After removal of 5 bases from V and 4 bases from J, the junction contained 7 bases not matched to a gene. The germline CDR1 and CDR2 sequences are MGHDK and SYGVNS. This CDR3 has 15 residues. For the CDR3, the DNA is TGTGCCAGCAGTTACCGAGAGCGGGGCACCGGGGAGCTGTTTTTT. Its protein is CASSYRERGTGELFF.

This clonotype occurred many times. This rearrangement joins TRBV6-1 to TRBJ2-4; TRBD1 agrees at 9 bases. Germline values: CDR1 MNHNS, CDR2 SASEGT. V was pared by 6 bases and J by 8 bases, with 8 bases of the junction left unmatched. The CDR3 is 14 residues long. CDR3 sequence (DNA): TGTGCCAGCAGACCGGGACAGGGTTTACACATTCAGTACTTC. This sequence encodes CASRPGQGLHIQYF.

At least ten counts were recorded for this clonotype. The chain combines TRBV7-6 with TRBJ2-2, with no clear D. This CDR3 is built from 11 residues. CDR1 and CDR2 from the germline V gene are SGHVS and FNYEAQ. Trimming pared 8 bases from V and 5 bases from J, leaving 6 bases between. Here the CDR3 DNA reads TGTGCCAGCGGAAAAACCGGGGAGCTGTTTTTT. Its translation is CASGKTGELFF.

The chain recombines TRBV15 with TRBJ2-5; D call uncertain. Per the germline V gene, CDR1 is LNHNV and CDR2 is YYDKDF (reference sequence). Trimming cost V 0 bases and J 5 bases, with 4 bases left between them. The CDR3 loop spans 12 amino acids. In DNA, the CDR3 is TGTGCCACCAGCAGAGATGGGGAGACCCAGTACTTC. Translating gives CATSRDGETQYF.

This clonotype was detected only a few times. This rearrangement joins TRBV4-3 to TRBJ2-7; D unclear. Trimming took 0 bases from V and 1 from J, leaving 13 bases between them. CDR1 is LGHNA and CDR2 is YSLEER in the germline V gene. The CDR3 is 16 amino acids. The CDR3 is CASSQDLGTSSYEQYF. The CDR3 DNA reads TGCGCCAGCAGCCAAGATCTCGGAACCTCTTCCTACGAGCAGTACTTC.

The rearrangement uses TRBV30 and TRBJ2-3; D not resolved. Germline loops: CDR1 GTSNPN, CDR2 SVGIG (reference sequence). The V end was cut by 2 bases, the J end by 4 bases, with 7 bases between. CDR3 length: 12 amino acids. For the CDR3, the DNA is TGTGCCTGGAGTCGCCTATCAGATACGCAGTATTTT. This encodes CAWSRLSDTQYF.

This clonotype has a count of ten or more. The chain couples TRBV7-9 to TRBJ1-1; D is uncertain. V dropped 5 bases and J dropped 10 bases, with 20 bases sitting between them. The V gene's germline CDR1 is SEHNR and CDR2 FQNEAQ (reference sequence). This CDR3 is 14 amino acids long. This CDR3 is CASSPTRTPPRAFF. The CDR3 DNA follows: TGTGCCAGCAGCCCTACCCGTACACCGCCCCGAGCTTTCTTT.

The chain uses TRBV15 and TRBJ1-2; D is unclear. The V gene's germline CDR1 is LNHNV and CDR2 YYDKDF (reference sequence). V was pared by 1 base and J by 3 bases, with 15 bases between. The CDR3 length is 16 residues. Written as DNA, the CDR3 is TGTGCCACCAGCAGAGGCCCTCGGTTCGGGGACTATGGCTACACCTTC. Amino acids: CATSRGPRFGDYGYTF.